The present TCR beta chain was sequenced within a study of T cell responses to AZD1222 COVID-19 vaccine. As to this clone: The target antigen is unknown.

Here immunoSEQ multiplex PCR was the method, and the copy in TCRdb shows in-frame clones only, minus some. Of roughly 150,000 clones listed, around 87% are singletons. Per germline, CDR1 SGHDN and CDR2 FVKESK. The CDR3 runs to 16 residues. The V gene end was trimmed by 6 bases and the J gene end by 7 bases; junction bases not matched to a gene: 13. Study-wide results and limits: Increases in Spike-specific TCR breadth and depth were seen after two AZD1222 doses. It was only a handful of AZD1222 recipients who were seropositive at baseline. Females made up more of the donors, who were largely white British, and clonal diversity may have come out too low.

The gene calls are TRBV14 and TRBJ2-7; 12 nucleotides agree with TRBD1. The sequencing here drew on peripheral blood, taken 28 days after the second AZD1222 dose. The clonotype comes from an adult who received the AZD1222 COVID-19 vaccine. In DNA, the CDR3 is TGTGCCAGCAGTCCTTTCCCGGGACAGGGGGCGGGAGAGCAGTACTTC. This encodes CASSPFPGQGAGEQYF. Supplemented by reference TRBV14 and TRBJ2-7, the full variable domain reads EAGVTQFPSHSVIEKGQTVTLRCDPISGHDNLYWYRRVMGKEIKFLLHFVKESKQDESGMPNNRFLAERTGGTYSTLKVQPAELEDSGVYFCASSPFPGQGAGEQYFGPGTRLTVT.